A selection of T cell receptor beta chains follows, all from one sample in a study of blood T cell repertoires in COVID-19. Some clones are missing from TCRdb's copy, which holds only in-frame ones; the method was immunoSEQ multiplex PCR. This sample has over 150,000 clones, with roughly 80% found just once. The source material was peripheral blood. The receptors originated from a man aged 18 to 29 with active or convalescent COVID-19. The CDR3 runs from the conserved cysteine through the conserved F or W. The order of the fields is D gene, J gene, V gene, clone size, CDR3 length, CDR3 protein, CDR3 DNA. The D gene is left open where the match is weak. Clone size is not always given. Where it is, it says once, few, many or a class for expanded clones.

>-|TRBJ2-7|TRBV2|-|13
CASSEGLSYEQYF
TGTGCCAGCAGTGAAGGTCTCTCCTACGAGCAGTACTTC
>TRBD1|TRBJ1-4|TRBV6-5|-|14
CASSNRGVDEKLFF
TGTGCCAGCAGTAACAGGGGGGTGGATGAAAAACTGTTTTTT
>TRBD1|TRBJ2-7|TRBV9|-|14
CASSEGDSSYEQYF
TGTGCCAGCAGCGAAGGGGACAGCTCCTACGAGCAGTACTTC
>TRBD2|TRBJ2-3|TRBV2|-|16
CASSEDLAGSTDTQYF
TGTGCCAGCAGTGAAGACCTAGCGGGAAGCACAGATACGCAGTATTTT
>-|TRBJ1-3|TRBV5-6|-|15
CASSFLDREGNTIYF
TGTGCCAGCAGCTTCCTAGACAGAGAAGGAAACACCATATATTTT
>TRBD1|TRBJ1-5|TRBV19|few|14
CASTVGQWDQPQHF
TGTGCCAGTACCGTGGGACAGTGGGATCAGCCCCAGCATTTT
>TRBD1|TRBJ2-1|TRBV7-2|-|17
CASSAAVFRGQGNEQFF
TGTGCCAGCAGCGCCGCTGTTTTTAGGGGGCAAGGCAATGAGCAGTTCTTC
>TRBD1|TRBJ1-2|TRBV5-1|-|14
CASSSPGQGHGYTF
TGCGCCAGCAGCTCTCCGGGACAGGGGCATGGCTACACCTTC
>-|TRBJ1-4|TRBV5-8|-|13
CASSSDFGEKLFF
TGTGCCAGCAGCTCGGACTTTGGGGAAAAACTGTTTTTT
>-|TRBJ2-5|TRBV29-1|-|12
CSFWRVGETQYF
TGCAGCTTTTGGAGGGTGGGGGAGACCCAGTACTTC
>TRBD2|TRBJ2-3|TRBV6-6|-|16
CASRPPGLARTDTQYF
TGTGCCAGCAGACCACCGGGACTAGCCCGCACAGATACGCAGTATTTT
>TRBD1|TRBJ1-1|TRBV6-1|-|15
CASRYKGAGNTEAFF
TGTGCCAGCAGATATAAGGGGGCAGGCAACACTGAAGCTTTCTTT
>-|TRBJ1-2|TRBV27|-|15
CASTPWGGSGYGYTF
TGTGCCAGCACCCCCTGGGGGGGGTCCGGGTATGGCTACACCTTC
>TRBD1|TRBJ2-4|TRBV5-6|-|12
CASSSHRGRGYF
TGTGCCAGCAGCTCCCACAGGGGGCGGGGGTACTTC
>TRBD2|TRBJ2-3|TRBV6-1|-|18
CASSEGSSASGRGDTQYF
TGTGCCAGCAGTGAAGGATCGTCGGCTAGCGGGAGGGGAGATACGCAGTATTTT
>TRBD2|TRBJ2-2|TRBV6-5|-|16
CASSYSGGRVTGELFF
TGTGCCAGCAGTTACAGTGGCGGGAGGGTCACCGGGGAGCTGTTTTTT
>TRBD1|TRBJ1-3|TRBV7-2|-|16
CASSLTGGSRGNTIYF
TGTGCCAGCAGCTTAACAGGGGGATCGCGTGGAAACACCATATATTTT
>TRBD2|TRBJ2-5|TRBV3-1/TRBV3-2|-|16
CASRPTSGGSQETQYF
TGTGCCAGCAGACCGACTAGCGGGGGATCCCAAGAGACCCAGTACTTC
>-|TRBJ1-1|TRBV6-2/TRBV6-3|few|16
CASSYGRQQMNTEAFF
TGTGCCAGCAGTTACGGCCGACAGCAAATGAACACTGAAGCTTTCTTT
>-|TRBJ1-1|TRBV10-3|-|13
CAISEWGETEAFF
TGTGCCATCAGTGAGTGGGGGGAGACTGAAGCTTTCTTT
>-|TRBJ2-2|TRBV18|-|14
CASSVVGYTGELFF
TGTGCCAGCTCCGTCGTGGGCTACACCGGGGAGCTGTTTTTT
>TRBD1|TRBJ1-3|TRBV20-1|once|20
CSASLGLGQGGLLSGNTIYF
TGCAGTGCGAGTTTAGGGCTTGGACAGGGGGGTCTTCTCTCTGGAAACACCATATATTTT
>TRBD1|TRBJ2-7|TRBV4-2|-|14
CASSQGDRDYEQYF
TGTGCCAGCAGCCAGGGGGACAGGGACTACGAGCAGTACTTC
>TRBD2|TRBJ2-4|TRBV6-2/TRBV6-3|-|16
CASSSGRVPSGDIQYF
TGTGCCAGCAGTTCCGGGAGGGTGCCTAGCGGTGACATTCAGTACTTC
>-|TRBJ2-3|TRBV29-1|few|13
CSVAGANTDTQYF
TGCAGCGTCGCGGGGGCAAATACAGATACGCAGTATTTT
>TRBD2|TRBJ2-1|TRBV6-2/TRBV6-3|-|18
CASSPGTSGFPSYNEQFF
TGTGCCAGCAGTCCCGGGACTAGCGGCTTTCCGTCCTACAATGAGCAGTTCTTC
>-|TRBJ1-2|TRBV5-6|-|14
CASSFPGAAYGYTF
TGTGCCAGCAGCTTCCCAGGGGCTGCCTATGGCTACACCTTC
>-|TRBJ2-6|TRBV14|-|17
CASSQVRRASGANVLTF
TGTGCCAGCAGCCAAGTTCGGCGGGCCTCTGGGGCCAACGTCCTGACTTTC
>TRBD1|TRBJ2-5|TRBV7-3|-|14
CASSPRQGGETQYF
TGTGCCAGCAGCCCGCGACAGGGCGGGGAGACCCAGTACTTC
>TRBD1|TRBJ2-1|TRBV29-1|few|13
CSGNRGSYNEQFF
TGCAGCGGTAACAGGGGCTCCTACAATGAGCAGTTCTTC
>TRBD1|TRBJ1-5|TRBV18|few|15
CASSQQGALSQPQHF
TGTGCCAGCTCACAACAGGGGGCTCTCAGTCAGCCCCAGCATTTT
>-|TRBJ2-7|TRBV11-3|once|11
CASSSNYEQYF
TGTGCCAGCAGTTCCAACTACGAGCAGTACTTC
>-|TRBJ1-1|TRBV9|-|13
CASSVSGDTEAFF
TGTGCCAGCAGCGTATCAGGGGACACTGAAGCTTTCTTT
>-|TRBJ2-3|TRBV25-1|-|13
CASSGQPPDTQYF
TGTGCCAGCAGTGGACAGCCCCCAGATACGCAGTATTTT